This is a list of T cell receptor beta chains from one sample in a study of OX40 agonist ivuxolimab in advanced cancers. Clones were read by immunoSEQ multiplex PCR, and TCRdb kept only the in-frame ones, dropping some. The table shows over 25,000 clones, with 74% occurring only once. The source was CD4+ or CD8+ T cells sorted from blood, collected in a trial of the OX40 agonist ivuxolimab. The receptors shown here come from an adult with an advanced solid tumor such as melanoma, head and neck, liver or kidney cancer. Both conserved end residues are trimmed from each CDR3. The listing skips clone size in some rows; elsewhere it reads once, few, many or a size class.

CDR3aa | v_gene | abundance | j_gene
ATAGSVIYGYT | TRBV6-1 | - | TRBJ1-2
SVGTVYGYT | TRBV29-1 | - | TRBJ1-2
ASSLLDGNYGYT | TRBV5-5 | - | TRBJ1-2
ASRTNGLSNEQF | TRBV2 | few | TRBJ2-1
ASSLMGYEQY | TRBV27 | few | TRBJ2-7
ASSLSLAGGKETQY | TRBV5-4 | medium-sized | TRBJ2-5
ASRGPGNTEAF | TRBV6-1 | few | TRBJ1-1
AERRRLTEAF | TRBV5-6 | - | TRBJ1-1
ASSEPAGGSYEQY | TRBV10-2 | - | TRBJ2-7
ASSLGEPQH | TRBV27 | few | TRBJ1-5
ASKDRGGNEQF | TRBV7-9 | - | TRBJ2-1
ASGQYPGQGTPNNSPLH | TRBV12-5 | once | TRBJ1-6